The next 27 T cell receptor beta chains were all read from a single sample in a study of T cell responses to AZD1222 COVID-19 vaccine. Assay: immunoSEQ multiplex PCR; the TCRdb copy retains only in-frame clones and omits some. The table lists roughly 100,000 clones, approximately 89% of them singletons. The input for sequencing was peripheral blood, taken on day 0 of AZD1222 vaccination. The receptor source for this set is an adult in good health.

The genes are TRBV7-9 and TRBJ2-1, with D tentatively TRBD1 or TRBD2 (6 bases each). CDR1 is SEHNR and CDR2 is FQNEAQ in the germline V gene (reference sequence). CDR3 length: 14 residues. V was cut by 8 bases and J by 7 bases, with 18 bases left in between. CDR3 sequence reads: CASPHKGGTNEQFF. CDR3 DNA: TGTGCCAGCCCCCATAAGGGGGGAACGAATGAGCAGTTCTTC.

V and J are TRBV15 and TRBJ2-2, with TRBD2 matching 13 bases. The CDR3 totals 15 residues. J gave up 6 bases and V 5 bases, and 3 bases lay outside the gene matches. Germline-derived CDR1 and CDR2 are LNHNV and YYDKDF (reference sequence). The chain's CDR3 is CATSSGLAGAGELFF. CDR3 sequence (DNA): TGTGCCACCAGCTCCGGACTAGCGGGGGCCGGGGAGCTGTTTTTT.

This chain links TRBV10-1 with TRBJ2-7; TRBD2 is a possible D gene (6 bases). The CDR3 has 14 residues. The V gene's germline CDR1 is WNHNN and CDR2 SYGVQD (reference sequence). V lost 7 bases to trimming and J lost 7 bases, with 20 bases between them. The CDR3 is CASNRLVGKPEQYF. For the CDR3, the DNA is TGCGCCAGCAATAGACTAGTGGGGAAACCTGAGCAGTACTTC.

The chain couples TRBV2 to TRBJ1-2, with 8 positions matching TRBD1. Germline trimming cut 6 bases from V and 1 base from J; bases unmatched to any gene: 4. The CDR3 contains 14 residues. The germline V gene encodes CDR1 SNHLY and CDR2 FYNNEI. Here the CDR3 DNA reads TGTGCCAGCAGAGCGGACAGGGTTAACTATGGCTACACCTTC. Residues: CASRADRVNYGYTF.

The rearrangement joins TRBV9 to TRBJ2-2; 7 nucleotides match TRBD1. The V and J ends lost 2 bases and 2 bases, in that order; junction bases with no gene match: 3. The CDR3 loop spans 15 amino acids. CDR1 and CDR2 from the germline V gene are SGDLS and YYNGEE. The CDR3 region is CASSVWDSNTGELFF. The CDR3 region has the DNA TGTGCCAGCAGCGTGTGGGACAGTAACACCGGGGAGCTGTTTTTT.

The chain combines TRBV7-3 with TRBJ2-4; 7 bases agree with TRBD2. With V trimmed by 5 bases and J by 9 bases, 7 bases remained unmatched. Germline-derived CDR1 and CDR2 are SGHTA and FQGTGA. This CDR3 has 13 residues. CDR3 sequence: CASSPGREGIQYF. Here the CDR3 DNA reads TGTGCCAGCAGCCCAGGGAGGGAGGGCATTCAGTACTTC.

This clone was seen more than once but under ten times. The chain combines TRBV12-5 with TRBJ2-7; D might be TRBD1 or TRBD2, each matching 6 bases. CDR3 size: 12 residues. Trimming stripped 7 bases from V and 5 bases from J, with 12 bases between. CDR1 is LGHNT, CDR2 FRNRAP, per germline. CDR3 region: CASAGAPHEQYF. The CDR3 bases are TGTGCTAGTGCGGGGGCCCCCCACGAGCAGTACTTC.

This clone has a handful of counts. The chain carries TRBV28 and TRBJ1-2, with unresolved D. The CDR3 totals 13 residues. Germline CDR1 reads MDHEN; CDR2 reads SYDVKM. Trimming stripped 3 bases from V and 8 bases from J, with 13 bases between. Written as DNA, the CDR3 is TGTGCCAGCAGTTTTAGTAAGCGATGGGGCTACACCTTC. Its protein product is CASSFSKRWGYTF.

The genes are TRBV10-3 and TRBJ2-7; no reliable D call. Trimming left V 2 bases short and J 1 base short, with 12 bases between. The length of the CDR3 is 15 residues. Per germline, CDR1 ENHRY and CDR2 SYGVKD. The CDR3, as DNA: TGTGCCATCAGTGAGGCTTCAAGGGTTTCCTACGAGCAGTACTTC. Translating gives CAISEASRVSYEQYF.

J is TRBJ2-1 and V is TRBV5-6; 12 bases are shared with TRBD2. The CDR3 length is 14 residues. Per the germline V gene, CDR1 is SGHDT and CDR2 is YYEEEE. The V segment lost 0 bases and the J segment 9 bases; nucleotides outside the gene matches: 1. CDR3 DNA: TGTGCCAGCAGCTTGGGACTAGCGGGGGTTGAGCAGTTCTTC. It codes for CASSLGLAGVEQFF. The full variable domain, with the rest looked up from reference TRBV5-6 and TRBJ2-1, is DAGVTQSPTHLIKTRGQQVTLRCSPKSGHDTVSWYQQALGQGPQFIFQYYEEEERQRGNFPDRFSGHQFPNYSSELNVNALLLGDSALYLCASSLGLAGVEQFFGPGTRLTVL.

The chain couples TRBV27 to TRBJ2-2; 10 bases map to TRBD1. The CDR3 contains 16 residues. CDR1 is MNHEY and CDR2 is SMNVEV in the germline V gene (reference sequence). The V segment lost 5 bases and the J segment 2 bases; nucleotides outside the gene matches: 5. The CDR3 protein is CASSPGDRGNTGELFF. In DNA, the CDR3 is TGTGCCAGCAGTCCCGGGGACAGGGGTAACACCGGGGAGCTGTTTTTT.

V and J are TRBV10-3 and TRBJ2-7; TRBD1 agrees at 9 bases. Per germline, CDR1 ENHRY and CDR2 SYGVKD. After removal of 3 bases from V and 7 bases from J, the junction contained 10 bases not matched to a gene. The CDR3 length is 15 residues. The DNA of the CDR3 is TGTGCCATCAGTGAAAGTCGACAGGGGGGCTCGGAGCAGTACTTC. This codes for CAISESRQGGSEQYF.

The genes are TRBV7-2 and TRBJ2-7; 9 bases are a match to TRBD1. This CDR3 region has 15 residues. Germline lookup yields CDR1 SGHTA and CDR2 FQGNSA. V dropped 0 bases and J dropped 4; count of bases not matched to a gene: 4. Here the CDR3 reads CASSLAVTGGYEQYF. The CDR3 bases are TGTGCCAGCAGCTTAGCGGTGACAGGGGGATACGAGCAGTACTTC.

This clone appeared a few times. The gene calls are TRBV5-5 and TRBJ2-2, with a possible D match to TRBD1 (5 bases). The germline V and J ends were trimmed by 4 bases and 3 bases, with 16 bases remaining between them. CDR3 length equals 16 residues. CDR1 and CDR2 (germline): SGHKS, YYEKEE (reference sequence). Here the CDR3 reads CASSLGAGPYTGELFF. CDR3 bases: TGTGCCAGCAGCCTTGGGGCAGGGCCCTACACCGGGGAGCTGTTTTTT.

The chain joins TRBV19 to TRBJ1-1; the match to TRBD1 covers 7 bases. Germline lookup yields CDR1 LNHDA and CDR2 SQIVND (reference sequence). This CDR3 spans 15 amino acids. V trimming: 7 bases; J trimming: 4 bases; junction bases outside the gene matches: 12. CDR3 protein: CASTPTGWGSTEAFF. The CDR3 DNA is TGTGCCAGTACCCCGACAGGGTGGGGGAGCACTGAAGCTTTCTTT. Using reference TRBV19 and TRBJ1-1 for the parts outside the CDR3, the full variable domain is DGGITQSPKYLFRKEGQNVTLSCEQNLNHDAMYWYRQDPGQGLRLIYYSQIVNDFQKGDIAEGYSVSREKKESFPLTVTSAQKNPTAFYLCASTPTGWGSTEAFFGQGTRLTVV.

V and J are TRBV19 and TRBJ1-1; perhaps TRBD1 as D (6 bases). Per the germline V gene, CDR1 is LNHDA and CDR2 is SQIVND (reference sequence). CDR3 length equals 15 residues. The germline V and J ends were trimmed by 4 bases and 5 bases, with 17 bases remaining between them. The CDR3 coding sequence is TGTGCCAGTAGTAAGGCGGGGGCCGGAGGGACTGAAGCTTTCTTT. Amino acid sequence: CASSKAGAGGTEAFF.

The chain combines TRBV19 with TRBJ1-1; D perhaps matches TRBD1 (5 bases). The V gene's germline CDR1 is LNHDA and CDR2 SQIVND (reference sequence). Trimming pared 3 bases from V and 5 bases from J, leaving 10 bases between. CDR3 length: 13 amino acids. The CDR3 is CASSMQGRTEAFF. CDR3 DNA: TGTGCCAGTAGTATGCAGGGAAGGACTGAAGCTTTCTTT. The full variable domain, completed using reference TRBV19 and TRBJ1-1, is DGGITQSPKYLFRKEGQNVTLSCEQNLNHDAMYWYRQDPGQGLRLIYYSQIVNDFQKGDIAEGYSVSREKKESFPLTVTSAQKNPTAFYLCASSMQGRTEAFFGQGTRLTVV.

The chain employs TRBV5-1 and TRBJ1-1, with 10 bases aligning to TRBD1. Germline assignment: CDR1 SGHRS and CDR2 YFSETQ. V trimming: 4 bases; J trimming: 4 bases; junction bases outside the gene matches: 10. This CDR3 region has 16 residues. The CDR3: CASSKGQGGMGTEAFF. DNA for the CDR3: TGCGCCAGCAGCAAAGGACAGGGGGGAATGGGCACTGAAGCTTTCTTT.

The chain joins TRBV4-1 to TRBJ1-4, with 8 bases fitting TRBD1. V shed 1 base, J shed 5 bases, and the junction held 6 bases outside the gene matches. Germline lookup yields CDR1 MGHRA and CDR2 YSYEKL. CDR3 length equals 16 residues. The DNA of the CDR3 is TGCGCCAGCAGCCAAGGCCCGACAGGGGCAAATGAAAAACTGTTTTTT. This codes for CASSQGPTGANEKLFF.

CDR3 amino acids: CASRTRDRSYEQYF. The CDR3 nucleotides are TGTGCCAGCAGGACCCGGGACCGTTCCTACGAGCAGTACTTC. This rearrangement joins TRBV5-8 to TRBJ2-7; D possibly uses TRBD1 or TRBD2 (5 bases each). Germline CDR1 and CDR2: SGHTS and YDEGEE. Trimming removed 5 bases from V and 1 base from J, with 13 bases in between. This CDR3 has 14 residues. The complete variable domain, with remaining parts taken from reference TRBV5-8 and TRBJ2-7, reads EAGVTQSPTHLIKTRGQQATLRCSPISGHTSVYWYQQALGLGLQFLLWYDEGEERNRGNFPPRFSGRQFPNYSSELNVNALELEDSALYLCASRTRDRSYEQYFGPGTRLTVT.

With respect to this clone: Relative to the germline gene, one junction end is altered; a read error may explain this. This chain links TRBV12-5 with TRBJ2-2; D is uncertain. This CDR3 region has 14 residues. Germline-derived CDR1 and CDR2 are LGHNT and FRNRAP. In DNA form, the CDR3 reads TGTGCTAGTGGCTTGGACGGCTACACCGGGGAGCTGTTTTTT. Amino acid sequence: CASGLDGYTGELFF.

The chain couples TRBV2 to TRBJ2-5, with TRBD2 as a possible D gene (6 bases). This CDR3 is built from 11 residues. From germline, CDR1 is SNHLY and CDR2 FYNNEI. Trimming took off 8 bases at V and 5 bases at J, with 9 bases between the two ends. The CDR3 sequence: CASFGGETQYF. In nucleotides, the CDR3 is TGTGCCAGCTTTGGGGGGGAGACCCAGTACTTC.

This chain joins TRBV9 and TRBJ2-3, with D uncertain. Trimming left V 0 bases short and J 2 bases short, with 13 bases between. The germline gives CDR1 SGDLS, CDR2 YYNGEE. This CDR3 region has 16 residues. The CDR3 reads CASSVARTGTTDTQYF. The CDR3, as DNA: TGTGCCAGCAGCGTAGCTCGGACCGGTACCACAGATACGCAGTATTTT.

The chain carries TRBV5-1 and TRBJ2-3, with TRBD1 matching 9 bases. The CDR3 is 14 amino acids. CDR1 is SGHRS and CDR2 is YFSETQ in the germline V gene. The V and J ends lost 5 bases and 4 bases, in that order; junction bases with no gene match: 5. The CDR3: CASSQDRGSDTQYF. CDR3 nucleotides: TGCGCCAGCAGTCAGGACAGGGGTTCAGATACGCAGTATTTT.

V gene TRBV5-1 combines with J gene TRBJ2-2; 7 bases match TRBD1. The ends lost 3 bases at V and 1 base at J; junction bases unmatched: 0. The CDR3 sequence is 14 residues long. Germline CDR1 SGHRS, CDR2 YFSETQ. For the CDR3, the DNA is TGCGCCAGCAGCTGGACAGGGAACACCGGGGAGCTGTTTTTT. It codes for CASSWTGNTGELFF.

The chain recombines TRBV10-3 with TRBJ2-1, with D perhaps assigned TRBD1 or TRBD2 (5 bases each). Per the germline V gene, CDR1 is ENHRY and CDR2 is SYGVKD. This CDR3 has 13 amino acids. Trimming removed 4 bases at V and 8 bases at J, with 12 bases between. CDR3 protein: CAISGGGRYEQFF. The DNA of the CDR3 is TGTGCCATCAGTGGGGGCGGGCGATATGAGCAGTTCTTC.

The chain recombines TRBV7-2 with TRBJ2-1; a possible D gene is TRBD2 (6 bases). Trimming took 1 base from V and 3 from J, leaving 13 bases between them. This CDR3 has 16 residues. Germline CDR1 reads SGHTA; CDR2 reads FQGNSA. CDR3 nucleotides: TGTGCCAGCAGCTTAGAAGTAGTGGGGGGCTACAATGAGCAGTTCTTC. Its translation is CASSLEVVGGYNEQFF.